Following are 30 T cell receptor beta chains from one sample sequenced in a study of blood T cell repertoires in COVID-19. Using immunoSEQ multiplex PCR, the repertoire was profiled, and TCRdb retains in-frame clones only, with some absent. The sample shows roughly 150,000 clones, 65% to 85% of them seen only once. The sample comprised PBMCs or T cells enriched from blood (not recorded which). All receptors derive from a middle-aged man who had recovered from COVID-19.

The table lists this clone with a count of one. The chain employs TRBV5-1 and TRBJ2-1, with a tentative D call TRBD2 (6 bases). V lost 3 bases and J lost 8, with 9 bases in between. In germline, CDR1 is SGHRS, CDR2 YFSETQ. This CDR3 contains 12 residues. The CDR3 region has the DNA TGCGCCAGCAGCTCGGAGGGAGATGAGCAGTTCTTC. This codes for CASSSEGDEQFF.

The V gene is TRBV5-1, the J gene TRBJ2-1, with 9 bases that match TRBD1. Germline assignment: CDR1 SGHRS and CDR2 YFSETQ. Germline trimming cut 0 bases from V and 5 bases from J; bases unmatched to any gene: 6. CDR3 length: 16 residues. In DNA, the CDR3 is TGCGCCAGCAGCTTGGGTAACAGGGGGCAAGACAATGAGCAGTTCTTC. Its translation is CASSLGNRGQDNEQFF. The whole variable domain, filled in from reference TRBV5-1 and TRBJ2-1, reads KAGVTQTPRYLIKTRGQQVTLSCSPISGHRSVSWYQQTPGQGLQFLFEYFSETQRNKGNFPGRFSGRQFSNSRSEMNVSTLELGDSALYLCASSLGNRGQDNEQFFGPGTRLTVL.

The chain's CDR3 is CASSLAVVLAESTDTQYF. The CDR3 DNA is TGTGCCAGCAGCTTAGCTGTAGTCCTAGCGGAAAGCACAGATACGCAGTATTTT. The chain couples TRBV7-8 to TRBJ2-3; 7 bases match TRBD2. CDR3 size: 18 residues. V gave up 0 bases and J gave up 0 bases; unmatched junction bases: 9. Germline-derived CDR1 and CDR2 are SGHVS and FQNEAQ. The full variable domain, with the rest looked up from reference TRBV7-8 and TRBJ2-3, is GAGVSQSPRYKVAKRGQDVALRCDPISGHVSLFWYQQALGQGPEFLTYFQNEAQLDKSGLPSDRFFAERPEGSVSTLKIQRTQQEDSAVYLCASSLAVVLAESTDTQYFGPGTRLTVL.

The CDR3 loop is CASRGTGGETQYF. The CDR3, as DNA: TGTGCCAGCAGGGGGACAGGGGGGGAGACCCAGTACTTC. The chain carries TRBV2 and TRBJ2-5, with TRBD1 matching over 11 bases. The CDR3 is made up of 13 amino acids. The germline gives CDR1 SNHLY, CDR2 FYNNEI. The J segment lost 5 bases and the V segment lost 6 bases, leaving 2 bases of the junction unmatched.

The chain couples TRBV6-5 to TRBJ1-2; TRBD1 matches 7 bases. V was clipped by 2 bases and J by 3 bases; unmatched bases: 6. Germline CDR1 MNHEY, CDR2 SVGAGI. The CDR3 runs 15 residues. The CDR3 DNA follows: TGTGCCAGCAGTTACAGTCGGGACAGACACTATGGCTACACCTTC. This codes for CASSYSRDRHYGYTF.

The chain joins TRBV11-2 to TRBJ2-3; D possibly corresponds to TRBD2 (6 bases). This CDR3 has 15 amino acids. The V gene lost 7 bases and the J gene lost 2 bases, with 16 bases spanning the gap. Germline-derived CDR1 and CDR2 are SGHAT and FQNNGV. The CDR3 loop is CASTMAGPLTDTQYF. The CDR3 nucleotides read TGTGCCAGCACCATGGCGGGGCCGCTCACAGATACGCAGTATTTT.

This clone was counted ten times or more. The rearrangement links TRBV6-5 to TRBJ1-2; no firm D call. Per germline, CDR1 MNHEY and CDR2 SVGAGI. The CDR3 loop spans 15 amino acids. V was pared by 2 bases and J by 8 bases, with 18 bases between. The CDR3 bases are TGTGCCAGCAGTTACGGGTTAGCCGTCTTCAGAGGCTACACCTTC. This sequence encodes CASSYGLAVFRGYTF.

The chain employs TRBV6-5 and TRBJ2-5; 8 bases align to TRBD1. Trimming at V came to 9 bases and at J to 3 bases, leaving 3 bases not matched to a gene. Looked up from germline, CDR1 is MNHEY and CDR2 is SVGAGI. This CDR3 has 12 residues. The CDR3 spells CASEGQEETQYF. The CDR3 coding sequence is TGTGCCAGTGAGGGACAGGAAGAGACCCAGTACTTC.

V gene TRBV6-5 combines with J gene TRBJ2-5, with D perhaps TRBD1 (6 bases). The CDR3 covers 14 residues. V gave up 8 bases and J gave up 4 bases, with 17 bases separating them. Germline CDR1 is MNHEY and CDR2 is SVGAGI. This chain's CDR3 is CASRETGSGETQYF. CDR3 DNA sequence: TGTGCCAGCCGAGAAACAGGGTCGGGAGAGACCCAGTACTTC.

In regard to this clone: The identical CDR3 is also encoded by other nucleotide sequences in the sample. V and J are TRBV7-9 and TRBJ1-4, with 9 bases identical to TRBD1. CDR1 SEHNR and CDR2 FQNEAQ come from the germline V gene (reference sequence). The CDR3 consists of 15 residues. The V segment lost 4 bases and the J segment 2 bases; nucleotides outside the gene matches: 2. CDR3 protein: CASSSDRGTNEKLFF. The CDR3 nucleotides read TGTGCCAGCAGCTCAGACAGGGGGACTAATGAAAAACTGTTTTTT.

This clone was observed once. In DNA, the CDR3 is TGTGCCAGCTCACCAATGGACTCAGATACGCAGTATTTT. This translates into CASSPMDSDTQYF. The chain joins TRBV18 to TRBJ2-3; D is possibly TRBD2 (5 bases). Germline loops: CDR1 KGHSH, CDR2 LQKENI. The germline V and J ends were trimmed by 2 bases and 4 bases, with 7 bases remaining between them. This CDR3 has 13 amino acids.

This chain connects TRBV18 to TRBJ2-1; D unclear. The CDR3 contains 14 residues. Trimming removed 0 bases at V and 8 bases at J, with 11 bases between. Looked up from germline, CDR1 is KGHSH and CDR2 is LQKENI. The CDR3 region is CASSPPVALDEQFF. The CDR3 region has the DNA TGTGCCAGCTCACCACCGGTGGCCCTCGATGAGCAGTTCTTC.

The rearrangement uses TRBV5-4 and TRBJ2-1; 14 bases map to TRBD2. Unmatched junction bases numbered 9, after V lost 4 bases and J lost 9 bases. This CDR3 comprises 16 residues. Germline CDR1 SGHNT, CDR2 YYREEE (reference sequence). Here the CDR3 reads CASSPTSGGVRGEQFF. The CDR3 DNA reads as TGTGCCAGCAGCCCGACTAGCGGGGGGGTTCGCGGTGAGCAGTTCTTC.

This clone was seen more than once but under ten times. The chain employs TRBV5-1 and TRBJ2-3; TRBD2 aligns across 7 bases. The V and J ends lost 4 bases and 2 bases, in that order; junction bases with no gene match: 7. Germline V gene sequence: CDR1 SGHRS, CDR2 YFSETQ. There are 15 residues in the CDR3. This chain's CDR3 is CASSPLGGNTDTQYF. The CDR3, as DNA: TGCGCCAGCAGCCCCTTGGGGGGGAACACAGATACGCAGTATTTT. The full variable domain, completed using reference TRBV5-1 and TRBJ2-3, is KAGVTQTPRYLIKTRGQQVTLSCSPISGHRSVSWYQQTPGQGLQFLFEYFSETQRNKGNFPGRFSGRQFSNSRSEMNVSTLELGDSALYLCASSPLGGNTDTQYFGPGTRLTVL.

The chain has TRBV2 and TRBJ2-1; D possibly corresponds to TRBD1 (6 bases). This CDR3 has 14 amino acids. The germline V gene has CDR1 SNHLY and CDR2 FYNNEI. The V end was cut by 8 bases, the J end by 10 bases, with 21 bases between. CDR3 sequence (DNA): TGTGCCAGCTCACAGGGCGGTTCAAGAGGGGAGCAGTTCTTC. It encodes CASSQGGSRGEQFF.

The rearrangement joins TRBV5-6 to TRBJ2-5; TRBD2 is a possible D gene (6 bases). V lost 3 bases and J 1 base, leaving 22 bases between the germline ends. The V gene's germline CDR1 is SGHDT and CDR2 YYEEEE. The CDR3 runs 18 residues. DNA of the CDR3: TGTGCCAGCAGCTGGACCCTCGGCCCCGGGGGTTTCCAAGAGACCCAGTACTTC. Translating gives CASSWTLGPGGFQETQYF.

This sequence joins TRBV9 and TRBJ1-3, with 7 positions matching TRBD1. The CDR3 is 14 amino acids. CDR1 is SGDLS, CDR2 YYNGEE, per germline. The trim removed 7 bases at V and 2 bases at J, leaving 6 bases unmatched. In DNA, the CDR3 is TGTGCCAGCTCTCTCACAGGGGCTGGAAACACCATATATTTT. Encoded protein: CASSLTGAGNTIYF.

This clone came up many times. J is TRBJ2-3 and V is TRBV7-8; D is perhaps TRBD1 (5 bases). Trimming stripped 2 bases from V and 6 bases from J, with 12 bases between. Germline assignment: CDR1 SGHVS and CDR2 FQNEAQ. There are 14 residues in the CDR3. In nucleotides, the CDR3 is TGTGCCAGCAGCTTATTGATTGGGGCGGATACGCAGTATTTT. Residues: CASSLLIGADTQYF.

This chain links TRBV6-1 with TRBJ1-1; D perhaps matches TRBD1 (6 bases). The CDR3 is 13 residues long. Germline V CDR1 and CDR2: MNHNS, SASEGT. Trimming stripped 1 base from V and 8 bases from J, with 11 bases between. The CDR3 DNA reads TGTGCCAGCAGTGAAGGGGAACAGGGAGAAGCTTTCTTT. Its protein product is CASSEGEQGEAFF.

This chain joins TRBV27 and TRBJ1-2, with TRBD1 matching 8 bases. The CDR3 extends over 13 amino acids. Germline CDR1 is MNHEY and CDR2 is SMNVEV (reference sequence). With V trimmed by 5 bases and J by 5 bases, 4 bases remained unmatched. The CDR3 nucleotides are TGTGCCAGCAGTCCGGGACAGGCGTATGGCTACACCTTC. It codes for CASSPGQAYGYTF.

This clone came up many times. V gene TRBV7-3 combines with J gene TRBJ1-1; D not resolved. V dropped 4 bases and J dropped 1 base, with 7 bases sitting between them. The CDR3 is 13 amino acids. Germline CDR1 and CDR2: SGHTA and FQGTGA. In DNA form, the CDR3 reads TGTGCCAGCAGCTCTGGGCCGAACACTGAAGCTTTCTTT. Translated: CASSSGPNTEAFF.

The chain uses TRBV7-3 and TRBJ2-3, with TRBD2 matching 12 bases. J was trimmed by 1 base and V by 5 bases; bases with no gene match: 7. The germline gives CDR1 SGHTA, CDR2 FQGTGA. The CDR3 length is 17 residues. The CDR3 bases are TGTGCCAGCAGCCAATCGACTAGCGGGGGCCGCACAGATACGCAGTATTTT. Residues: CASSQSTSGGRTDTQYF.

This clone has just one count. The chain links TRBV7-3 to TRBJ1-6, with 7 bases fitting TRBD1. The germline V gene encodes CDR1 SGHTA and CDR2 FQGTGA. The CDR3 covers 15 residues. Trimming cost V 0 bases and J 8 bases; bases outside gene matches: 4. The CDR3 spells CASSLTGGSYSPLHF. DNA of the CDR3: TGTGCCAGCAGCTTAACAGGGGGCAGTTATTCACCCCTCCACTTT.

J is TRBJ2-5 and V is TRBV20-1; D ambiguous. The germline V gene encodes CDR1 DFQATT and CDR2 SNEGSKA (reference sequence). This CDR3 contains 11 residues. The CDR3 DNA reads TGCAGAGTCGTACGGGAAGAGACCCAGTACTTC. Translating it yields CRVVREETQYF.

The table lists this clone with a few counts. V gene TRBV11-3 combines with J gene TRBJ2-7; the match to TRBD1 covers 12 bases. The CDR3 length is 16 residues. The V segment lost 0 bases and the J segment 2 bases; nucleotides outside the gene matches: 2. Germline V gene sequence: CDR1 SGHNT, CDR2 YENEEA. CDR3 sequence reads: CASSLEGTGGPYEQYF. CDR3 coding DNA: TGTGCCAGCAGCTTAGAGGGGACAGGGGGCCCCTACGAGCAGTACTTC.

The chain employs TRBV24-1 and TRBJ2-3; D possibly corresponds to TRBD1 (5 bases). V lost 5 bases and J lost 6, with 17 bases in between. The CDR3 runs 15 residues. The V gene's germline CDR1 is KGHDR and CDR2 SFDVKD. CDR3 DNA sequence: TGTGCCACCAGTGTCCGGCAGGGCGTTCGGGATACGCAGTATTTT. The encoded protein is CATSVRQGVRDTQYF.

The chain is built from TRBV9 and TRBJ2-3; D not certain. The germline V gene encodes CDR1 SGDLS and CDR2 YYNGEE. V was clipped by 1 base and J by 2 bases, with 11 bases between them. This CDR3 region has 15 residues. The CDR3 sequence is CASSVLGVLTDTQYF. DNA for the CDR3: TGTGCCAGCAGCGTACTTGGAGTCCTCACAGATACGCAGTATTTT.

This clone appeared a few times. The chain carries TRBV2 and TRBJ2-7, with TRBD2 matching 7 bases. The CDR3 loop spans 15 amino acids. Germline V gives CDR1 SNHLY, CDR2 FYNNEI. V was pared by 3 bases and J by 4 bases, with 9 bases of the junction left unmatched. The CDR3 nucleotides read TGTGCCAGCAGTGACCTAGCGGAGTATACATACGAGCAGTACGTC. This gives the protein CASSDLAEYTYEQYV.

This sequence joins TRBV7-9 and TRBJ1-5; TRBD1 might be the D (5 bases). V was clipped by 5 bases and J by 4 bases, with 18 bases between them. Germline V gene lookup returns CDR1 SEHNR and CDR2 FQNEAQ (reference sequence). There are 16 residues in the CDR3. CDR3 bases: TGTGCCAGCAGCCCATACGGGGGAGGTTCAAATCAGCCCCAGCATTTT. It encodes CASSPYGGGSNQPQHF.

The chain employs TRBV7-6 and TRBJ2-7; possibly TRBD1 for D (6 bases). V was shortened by 5 bases and J by 2 bases, with 13 bases between the two germline ends. Germline values: CDR1 SGHVS, CDR2 FNYEAQ. This CDR3 contains 14 residues. CDR3 DNA sequence: TGTGCCAGCAGCCCGACGGACAGAACCTACGAGCAGTACTTC. Its protein product is CASSPTDRTYEQYF.